Shown below are 10 T cell receptor beta chains from a single sample sequenced in a study of blood T cell repertoires in COVID-19. Profiled with immunoSEQ multiplex PCR; TCRdb holds only in-frame clones, not every one. The repertoire holds fewer than 300,000 clones, with roughly 90% as singletons. Sequencing input: PBMCs or T cells enriched from blood (not recorded which). The receptors here all came from a woman aged 40 to 49 with acute COVID-19.

The chain employs TRBV2 and TRBJ2-2; TRBD1 might be the D (7 bases). The V and J ends lost 3 bases and 1 base respectively, with 15 bases between them. The germline V gene encodes CDR1 SNHLY and CDR2 FYNNEI. This CDR3 has 17 amino acids. CDR3 nucleotides: TGTGCCAGCAGTGAGACTAGACGGGACAGGAACACCGGGGAGCTGTTTTTT. It encodes CASSETRRDRNTGELFF.

The rearrangement uses TRBV10-1 and TRBJ1-1, with 8 nucleotides matching TRBD1. The CDR3 covers 13 residues. Germline loops: CDR1 WNHNN, CDR2 SYGVQD (reference sequence). V dropped 8 bases and J dropped 1; count of bases not matched to a gene: 3. The CDR3 nucleotides read TGCGCCAGCTCCGGACAGGGGAACACTGAAGCTTTCTTT. Its protein is CASSGQGNTEAFF.

This clone was recorded only once. The J gene is TRBJ2-7, the V gene TRBV18; D perhaps matches TRBD1 (5 bases). Per germline, CDR1 KGHSH and CDR2 LQKENI. The CDR3 has 11 residues. V was shortened by 5 bases and J by 3 bases, with 5 bases between the two germline ends. The CDR3 protein is CASSDSYEQYF. The CDR3 DNA sequence: TGTGCCAGCTCAGACAGCTACGAGCAGTACTTC.

Only one count was recorded for this clone. V usage is TRBV2 and J usage is TRBJ2-3, with D possibly matching TRBD1 (6 bases). Germline V gene sequence: CDR1 SNHLY, CDR2 FYNNEI. CDR3 length: 15 residues. Trimming cost V 8 bases and J 0 bases, with 15 bases left between them. The CDR3 here is CASEGTPASTDTQYF. The CDR3 DNA sequence: TGTGCCAGCGAAGGGACACCGGCTAGCACAGATACGCAGTATTTT.

The chain recombines TRBV4-1 with TRBJ1-1; TRBD1 agrees at 10 bases. Germline trimming cut 0 bases from V and 9 bases from J; bases unmatched to any gene: 7. Per the germline V gene, CDR1 is MGHRA and CDR2 is YSYEKL. The CDR3 has 15 residues. In nucleotides, the CDR3 is TGCGCCAGCAGCCAAGATACGGGACAGGGGAGGAAAGCTTTCTTT. Translation: CASSQDTGQGRKAFF.

The chain is built from TRBV2 and TRBJ1-5; 10 bases align to TRBD1. The ends lost 6 bases at V and 2 bases at J; junction bases unmatched: 4. The CDR3 contains 15 residues. The V gene's germline CDR1 is SNHLY and CDR2 FYNNEI. The CDR3 region is CASRPGTGGNQPQHF. The CDR3 region has the DNA TGTGCCAGCAGGCCCGGGACAGGGGGCAATCAGCCCCAGCATTTT.

This clone was found a few times. V is TRBV4-3 and J is TRBJ1-2; D is perhaps TRBD1 (5 bases). Germline V lookup: CDR1 LGHNA, CDR2 YSLEER. The V end lost 6 bases, the J end lost 7 bases, and 12 bases lay between the germline ends. This CDR3 region has 12 residues. The CDR3 DNA reads as TGCGCCAGCAGTGGGGGGAGTTTTGGCTACACCTTC. Its protein product is CASSGGSFGYTF.

This clone was found once. The chain uses TRBV6-5 and TRBJ1-1; TRBD1 matches at 9 bases. Losses at the gene ends were 5 bases for V and 4 bases for J; bases not matched to a gene: 8. Germline values: CDR1 MNHEY, CDR2 SVGAGI. This CDR3 has 15 amino acids. As DNA, the CDR3 is TGTGCCAGCAGTACGGGGACAGGGCTGATCACTGAAGCTTTCTTT. This translates into CASSTGTGLITEAFF.

The chain employs TRBV6-5 and TRBJ1-6, with 9 bases that match TRBD1. This CDR3 is 15 amino acids long. The junction had 3 bases not matched to a gene; V was cut back by 0 bases and J by 9 bases. The V gene's germline CDR1 is MNHEY and CDR2 SVGAGI. The CDR3 nucleotides are TGTGCCAGCAGTTACTCGGGGACAGGGTTTTCACCCCTCCACTTT. Protein sequence: CASSYSGTGFSPLHF.

The J gene is TRBJ2-1, the V gene TRBV9; TRBD2 matches at 13 bases. CDR1 and CDR2 (germline): SGDLS, YYNGEE. Losses at the gene ends were 4 bases for V and 0 bases for J; bases not matched to a gene: 4. The CDR3 consists of 17 residues. The CDR3 region is CASSTRLAGGSYNEQFF. The CDR3 bases are TGTGCCAGCAGCACTCGACTAGCGGGGGGCTCCTACAATGAGCAGTTCTTC. Using reference TRBV9 and TRBJ2-1 for the parts outside the CDR3, the full variable domain is DSGVTQTPKHLITATGQRVTLRCSPRSGDLSVYWYQQSLDQGLQFLIQYYNGEERAKGNILERFSAQQFPDLHSELNLSSLELGDSALYFCASSTRLAGGSYNEQFFGPGTRLTVL.